This TCR beta chain was recorded in a study of shared clonotypes between healthy human individuals. This was a deep-level run. Measured with immunoSEQ multiplex PCR; TCRdb has only the in-frame clones, and not every one. The profile shows fewer than 1 million clones, about 96% of them singletons. A word on this clone: Its antigen is undetermined.

Study findings and constraints: Clonotype sharing levels among donors were expected to vary with sequencing depth. The study drew on few donors, limiting represented genetic and exposure-history diversity. When naive CD4 clonotypes were compared across several donors, around 5% were shared.

Terminally differentiated effector memory CD45RA+ cells were excluded by CCR7 positive selection of CD45RO-negative cells. The sample was naive CD8+ T cells sorted from blood. The clonotype comes from a man aged 30 to 45 in good health.

The CDR3 region is CASSSLPGRPNEQFF. The CDR3 DNA reads TGTGCCAGCAGTTCCCTCCCCGGCAGGCCAAATGAGCAGTTCTTC. The V and J genes are TRBV6-5 and TRBJ2-1, with unresolved D. Germline V gene data show CDR1 as MNHEY and CDR2 as SVGAGI. Deletions cut 4 bases from V and 7 bases from J, with 17 bases between. The CDR3 is made up of 15 amino acids.